This TCR beta chain was identified in a study of multiple sclerosis patients with progressive multifocal leukoencephalopathy. Some clones are missing from TCRdb's copy, which holds only in-frame ones; the method was immunoSEQ multiplex PCR. The table records about 30,000 clones, over 85% of them present only once. Study-wide results and limits: PML-onset expanded TRB clones were detectable before and during natalizumab therapy.

As concerns this clone: Its antigen is undetermined.

Time point defined: around six months of natalizumab therapy. All patients had prior interferon beta, and all PML patients were female. T1 and T2 blood were collected at 6 and 12 months of natalizumab. Trimming pared 2 bases from V and 6 bases from J, leaving 7 bases between. Per germline, CDR1 MDHEN and CDR2 SYDVKM. This CDR3 has 12 amino acids. The genes are TRBV28 and TRBJ1-2; D not certain. The receptor was isolated from a human donor with multiple sclerosis. This specimen was PBMCs, taken from a patient treated with natalizumab. CDR3 in DNA: TGTGCCAGCAGTTTAGGGCGGAATGGCTACACCTTC. Amino acid sequence: CASSLGRNGYTF.